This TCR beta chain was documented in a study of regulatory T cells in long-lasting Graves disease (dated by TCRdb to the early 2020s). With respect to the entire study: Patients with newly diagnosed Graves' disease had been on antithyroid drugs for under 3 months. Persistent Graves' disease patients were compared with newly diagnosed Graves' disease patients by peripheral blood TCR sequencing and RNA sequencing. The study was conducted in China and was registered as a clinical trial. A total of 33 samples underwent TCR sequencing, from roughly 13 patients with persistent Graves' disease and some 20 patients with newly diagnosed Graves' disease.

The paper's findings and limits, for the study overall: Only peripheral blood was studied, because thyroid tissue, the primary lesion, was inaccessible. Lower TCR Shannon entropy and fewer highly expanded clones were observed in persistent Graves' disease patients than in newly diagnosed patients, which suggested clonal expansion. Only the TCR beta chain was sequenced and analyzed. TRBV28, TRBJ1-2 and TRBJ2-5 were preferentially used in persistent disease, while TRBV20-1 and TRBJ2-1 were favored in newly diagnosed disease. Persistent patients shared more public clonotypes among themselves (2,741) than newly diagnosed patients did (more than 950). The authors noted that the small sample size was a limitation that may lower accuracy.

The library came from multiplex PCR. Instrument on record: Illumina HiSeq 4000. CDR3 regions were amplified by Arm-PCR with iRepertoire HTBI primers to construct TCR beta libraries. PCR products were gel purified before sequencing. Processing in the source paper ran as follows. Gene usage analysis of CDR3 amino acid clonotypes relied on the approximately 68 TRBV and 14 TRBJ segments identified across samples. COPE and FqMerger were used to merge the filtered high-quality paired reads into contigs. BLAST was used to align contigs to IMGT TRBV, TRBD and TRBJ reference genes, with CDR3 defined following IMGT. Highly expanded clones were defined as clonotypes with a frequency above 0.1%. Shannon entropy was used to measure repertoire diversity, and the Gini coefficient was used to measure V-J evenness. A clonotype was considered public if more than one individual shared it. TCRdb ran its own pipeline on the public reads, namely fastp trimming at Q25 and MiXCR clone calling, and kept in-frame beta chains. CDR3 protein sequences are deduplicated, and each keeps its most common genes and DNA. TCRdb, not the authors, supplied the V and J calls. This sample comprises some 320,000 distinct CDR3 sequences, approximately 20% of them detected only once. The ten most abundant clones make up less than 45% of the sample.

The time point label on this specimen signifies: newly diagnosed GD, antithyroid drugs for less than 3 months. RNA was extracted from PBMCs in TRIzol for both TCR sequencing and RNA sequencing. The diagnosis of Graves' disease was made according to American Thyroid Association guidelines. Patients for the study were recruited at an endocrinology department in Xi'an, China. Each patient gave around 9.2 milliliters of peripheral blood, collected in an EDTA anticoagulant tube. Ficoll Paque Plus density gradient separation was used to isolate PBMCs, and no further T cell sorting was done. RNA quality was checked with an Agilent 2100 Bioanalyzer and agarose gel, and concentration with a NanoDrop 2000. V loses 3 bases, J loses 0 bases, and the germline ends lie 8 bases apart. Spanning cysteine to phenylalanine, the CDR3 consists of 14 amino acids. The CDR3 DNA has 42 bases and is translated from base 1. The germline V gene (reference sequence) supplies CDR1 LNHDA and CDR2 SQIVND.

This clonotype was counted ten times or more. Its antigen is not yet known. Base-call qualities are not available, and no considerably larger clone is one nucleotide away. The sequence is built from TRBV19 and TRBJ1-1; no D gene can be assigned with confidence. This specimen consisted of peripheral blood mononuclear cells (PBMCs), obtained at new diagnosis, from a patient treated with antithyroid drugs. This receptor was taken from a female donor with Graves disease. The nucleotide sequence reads TGTGCCAGTAGTATGGGCGGTTTGAACACTGAAGCTTTCTTT. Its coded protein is CASSMGGLNTEAFF.